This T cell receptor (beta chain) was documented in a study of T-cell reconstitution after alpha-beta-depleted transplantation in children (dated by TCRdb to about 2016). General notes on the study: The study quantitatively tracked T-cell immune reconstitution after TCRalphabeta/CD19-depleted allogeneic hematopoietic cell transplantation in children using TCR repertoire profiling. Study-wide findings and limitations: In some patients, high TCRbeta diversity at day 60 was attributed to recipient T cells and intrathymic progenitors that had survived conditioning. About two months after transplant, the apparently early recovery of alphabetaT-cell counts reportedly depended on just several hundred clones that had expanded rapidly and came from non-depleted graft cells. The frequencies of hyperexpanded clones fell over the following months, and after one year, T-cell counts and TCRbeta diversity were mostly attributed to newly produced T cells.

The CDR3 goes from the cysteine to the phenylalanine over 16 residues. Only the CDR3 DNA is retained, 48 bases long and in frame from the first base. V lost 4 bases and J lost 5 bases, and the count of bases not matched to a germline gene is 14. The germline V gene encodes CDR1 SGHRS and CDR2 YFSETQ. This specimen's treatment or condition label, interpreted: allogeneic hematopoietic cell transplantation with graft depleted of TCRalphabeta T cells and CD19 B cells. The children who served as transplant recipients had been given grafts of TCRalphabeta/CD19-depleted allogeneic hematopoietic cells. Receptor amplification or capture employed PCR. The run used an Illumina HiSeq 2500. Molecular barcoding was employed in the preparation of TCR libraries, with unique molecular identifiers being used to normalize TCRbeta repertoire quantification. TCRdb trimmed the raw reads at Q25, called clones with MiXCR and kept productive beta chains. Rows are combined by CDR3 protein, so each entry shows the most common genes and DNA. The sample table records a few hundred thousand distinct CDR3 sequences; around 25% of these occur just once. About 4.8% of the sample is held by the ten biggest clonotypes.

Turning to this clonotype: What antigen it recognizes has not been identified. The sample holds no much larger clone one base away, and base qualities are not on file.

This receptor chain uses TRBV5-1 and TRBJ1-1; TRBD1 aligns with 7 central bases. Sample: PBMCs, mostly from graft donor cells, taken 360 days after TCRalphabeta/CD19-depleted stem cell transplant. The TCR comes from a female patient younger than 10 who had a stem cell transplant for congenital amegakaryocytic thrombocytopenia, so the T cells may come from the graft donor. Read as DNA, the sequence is TGCGCCAGCAGCCGAAGGACAGGAGAAGGGGGTACTGAAGCTTTCTTT. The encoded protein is CASSRRTGEGGTEAFF. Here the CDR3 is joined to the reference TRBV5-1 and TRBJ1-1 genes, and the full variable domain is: KAGVTQTPRYLIKTRGQQVTLSCSPISGHRSVSWYQQTPGQGLQFLFEYFSETQRNKGNFPGRFSGRQFSNSRSEMNVSTLELGDSALYLCASSRRTGEGGTEAFFGQGTRLTVV.